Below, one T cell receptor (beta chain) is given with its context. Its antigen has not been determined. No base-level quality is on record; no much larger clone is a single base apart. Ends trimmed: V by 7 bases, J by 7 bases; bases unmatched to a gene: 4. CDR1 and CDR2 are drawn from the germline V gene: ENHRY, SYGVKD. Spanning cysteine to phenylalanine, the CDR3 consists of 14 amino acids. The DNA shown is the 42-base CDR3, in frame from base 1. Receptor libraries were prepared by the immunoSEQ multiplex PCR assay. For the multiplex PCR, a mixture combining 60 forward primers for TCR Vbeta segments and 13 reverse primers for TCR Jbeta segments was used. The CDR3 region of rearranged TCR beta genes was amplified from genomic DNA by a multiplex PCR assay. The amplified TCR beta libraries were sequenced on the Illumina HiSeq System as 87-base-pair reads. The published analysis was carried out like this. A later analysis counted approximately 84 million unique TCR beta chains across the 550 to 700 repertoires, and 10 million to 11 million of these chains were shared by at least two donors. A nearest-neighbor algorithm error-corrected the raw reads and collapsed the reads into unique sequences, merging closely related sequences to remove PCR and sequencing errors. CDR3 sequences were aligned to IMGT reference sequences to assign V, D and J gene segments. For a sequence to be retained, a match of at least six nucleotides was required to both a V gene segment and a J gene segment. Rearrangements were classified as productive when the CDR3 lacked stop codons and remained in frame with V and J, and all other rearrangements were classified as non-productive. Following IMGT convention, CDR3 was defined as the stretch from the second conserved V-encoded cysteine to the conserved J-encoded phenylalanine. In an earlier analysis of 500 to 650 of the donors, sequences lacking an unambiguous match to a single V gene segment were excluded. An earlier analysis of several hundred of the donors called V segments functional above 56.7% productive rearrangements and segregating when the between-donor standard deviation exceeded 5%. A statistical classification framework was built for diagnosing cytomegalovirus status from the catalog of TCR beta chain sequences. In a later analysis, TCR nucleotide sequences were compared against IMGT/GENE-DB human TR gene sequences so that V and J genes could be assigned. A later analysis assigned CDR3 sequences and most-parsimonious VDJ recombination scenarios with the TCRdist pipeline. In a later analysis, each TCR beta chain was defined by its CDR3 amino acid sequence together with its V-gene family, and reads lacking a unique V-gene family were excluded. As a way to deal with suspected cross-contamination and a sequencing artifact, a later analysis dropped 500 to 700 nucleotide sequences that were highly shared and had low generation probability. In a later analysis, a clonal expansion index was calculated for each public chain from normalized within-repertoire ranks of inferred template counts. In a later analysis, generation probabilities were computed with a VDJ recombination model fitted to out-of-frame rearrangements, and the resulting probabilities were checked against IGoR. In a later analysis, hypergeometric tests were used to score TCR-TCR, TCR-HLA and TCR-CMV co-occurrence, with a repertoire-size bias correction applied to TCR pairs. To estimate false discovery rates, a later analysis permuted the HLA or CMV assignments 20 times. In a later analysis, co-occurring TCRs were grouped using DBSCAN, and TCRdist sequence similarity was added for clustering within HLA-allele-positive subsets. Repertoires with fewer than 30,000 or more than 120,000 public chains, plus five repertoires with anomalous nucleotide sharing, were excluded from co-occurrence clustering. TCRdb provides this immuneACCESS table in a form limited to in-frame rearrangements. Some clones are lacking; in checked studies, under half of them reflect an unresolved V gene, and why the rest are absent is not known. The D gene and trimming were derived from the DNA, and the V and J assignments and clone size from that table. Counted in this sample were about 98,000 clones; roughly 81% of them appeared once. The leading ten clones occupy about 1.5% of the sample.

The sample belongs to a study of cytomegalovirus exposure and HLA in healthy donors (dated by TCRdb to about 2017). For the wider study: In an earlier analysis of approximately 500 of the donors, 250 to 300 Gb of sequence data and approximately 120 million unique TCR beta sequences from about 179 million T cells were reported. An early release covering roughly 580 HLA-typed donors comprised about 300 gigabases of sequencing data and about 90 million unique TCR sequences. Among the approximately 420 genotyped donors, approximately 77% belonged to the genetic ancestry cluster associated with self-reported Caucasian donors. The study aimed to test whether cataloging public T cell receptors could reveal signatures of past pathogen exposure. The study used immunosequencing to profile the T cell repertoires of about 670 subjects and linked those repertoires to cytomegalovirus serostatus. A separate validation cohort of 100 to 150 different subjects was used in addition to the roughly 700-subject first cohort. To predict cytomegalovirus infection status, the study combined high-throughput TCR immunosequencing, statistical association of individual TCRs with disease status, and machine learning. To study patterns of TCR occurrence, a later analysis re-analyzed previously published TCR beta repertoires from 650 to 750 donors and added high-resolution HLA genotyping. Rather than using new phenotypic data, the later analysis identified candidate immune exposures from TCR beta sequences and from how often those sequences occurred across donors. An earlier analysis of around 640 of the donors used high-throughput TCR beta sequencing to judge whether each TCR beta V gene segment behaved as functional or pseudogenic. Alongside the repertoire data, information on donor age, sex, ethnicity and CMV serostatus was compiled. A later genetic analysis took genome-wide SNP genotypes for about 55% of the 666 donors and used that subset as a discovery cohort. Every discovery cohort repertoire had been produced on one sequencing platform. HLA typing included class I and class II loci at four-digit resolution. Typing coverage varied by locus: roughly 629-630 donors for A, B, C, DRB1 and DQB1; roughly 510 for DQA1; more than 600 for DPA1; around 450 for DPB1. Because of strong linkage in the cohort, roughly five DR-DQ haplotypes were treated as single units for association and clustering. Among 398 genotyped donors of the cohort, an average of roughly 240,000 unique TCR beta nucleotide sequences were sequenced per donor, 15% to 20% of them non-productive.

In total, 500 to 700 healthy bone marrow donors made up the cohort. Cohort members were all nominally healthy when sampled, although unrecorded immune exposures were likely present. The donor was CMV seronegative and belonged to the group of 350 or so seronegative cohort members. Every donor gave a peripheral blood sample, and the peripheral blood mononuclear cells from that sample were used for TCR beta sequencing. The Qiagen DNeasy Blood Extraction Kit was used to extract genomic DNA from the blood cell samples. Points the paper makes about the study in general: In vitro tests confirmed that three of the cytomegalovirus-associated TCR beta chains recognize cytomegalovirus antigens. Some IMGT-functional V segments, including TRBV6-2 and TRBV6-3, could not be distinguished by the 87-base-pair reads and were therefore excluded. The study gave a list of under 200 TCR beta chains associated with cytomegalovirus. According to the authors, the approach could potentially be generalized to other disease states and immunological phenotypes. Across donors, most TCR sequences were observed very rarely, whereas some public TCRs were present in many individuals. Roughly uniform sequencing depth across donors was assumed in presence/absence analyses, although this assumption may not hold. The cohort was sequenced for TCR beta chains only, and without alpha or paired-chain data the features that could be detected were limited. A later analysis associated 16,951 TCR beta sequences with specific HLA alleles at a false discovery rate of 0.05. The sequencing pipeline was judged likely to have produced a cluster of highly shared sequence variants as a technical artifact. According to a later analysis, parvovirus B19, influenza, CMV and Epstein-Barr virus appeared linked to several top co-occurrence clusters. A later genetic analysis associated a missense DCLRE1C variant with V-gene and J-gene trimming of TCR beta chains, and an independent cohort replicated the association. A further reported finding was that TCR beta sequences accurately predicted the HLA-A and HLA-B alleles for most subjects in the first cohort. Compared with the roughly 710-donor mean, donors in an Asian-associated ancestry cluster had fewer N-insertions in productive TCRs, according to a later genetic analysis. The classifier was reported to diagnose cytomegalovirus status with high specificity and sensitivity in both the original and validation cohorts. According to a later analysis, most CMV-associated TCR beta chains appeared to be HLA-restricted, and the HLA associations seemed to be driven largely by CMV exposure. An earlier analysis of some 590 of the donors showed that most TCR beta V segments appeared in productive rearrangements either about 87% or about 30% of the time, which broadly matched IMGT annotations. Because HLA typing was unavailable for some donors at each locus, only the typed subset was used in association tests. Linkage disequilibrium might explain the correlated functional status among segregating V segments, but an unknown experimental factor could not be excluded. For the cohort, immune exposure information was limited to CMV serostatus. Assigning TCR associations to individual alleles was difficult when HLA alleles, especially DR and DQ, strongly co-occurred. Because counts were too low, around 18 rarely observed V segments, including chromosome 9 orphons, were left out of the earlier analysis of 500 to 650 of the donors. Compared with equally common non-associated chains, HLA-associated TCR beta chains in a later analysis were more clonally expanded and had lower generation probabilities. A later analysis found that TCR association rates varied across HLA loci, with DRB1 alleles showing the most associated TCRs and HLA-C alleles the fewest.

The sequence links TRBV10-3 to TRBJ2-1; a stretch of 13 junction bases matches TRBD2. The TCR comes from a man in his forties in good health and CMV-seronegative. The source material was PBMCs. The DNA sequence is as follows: TGTGCCATCAAAACTAGCGGGGGGGCGAATGAGCAGTTCTTC. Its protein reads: CAIKTSGGANEQFF.